This entry lists 30 T cell receptor beta chains sequenced from one sample in a study of OX40 agonist ivuxolimab in advanced cancers. Sequenced by immunoSEQ multiplex PCR; TCRdb stores in-frame clones only, minus some. In the table there are 80,000 to 100,000 clones, about 87% of which are singletons. This sample comprised CD4+ or CD8+ T cells sorted from blood, obtained in a trial of the OX40 agonist ivuxolimab. The receptors shown here come from an adult with an advanced solid tumor such as melanoma, head and neck, liver or kidney cancer.

This clone was seen only once. This chain links TRBV5-1 with TRBJ1-3; 9 positions agree with TRBD1. V shed 2 bases and J 1 base; nucleotides not matched to a gene: 4. This CDR3 is 16 amino acids long. Germline V gives CDR1 SGHRS, CDR2 YFSETQ. The CDR3 loop is CASSLQGAESGNTIYF. Written as DNA, the CDR3 is TGCGCCAGCAGCTTACAGGGGGCGGAATCTGGAAACACCATATATTTT.

This sequence joins TRBV19 and TRBJ2-3; perhaps D is TRBD1 or TRBD2 (6 bases each). Looked up from germline, CDR1 is LNHDA and CDR2 is SQIVND (reference sequence). CDR3 length: 14 amino acids. V shed 3 bases and J shed 8 bases, with 15 bases lying between them. The CDR3 coding sequence is TGTGCCAGTAGTATTCGGGGGCGGGGTGGTACGCAGTATTTT. Translating it yields CASSIRGRGGTQYF.

To note about this clone: One end of the junction fails to match germline, which may point to a read error. The chain joins TRBV4-2 to TRBJ2-2; maybe TRBD2 (6 bases). This CDR3 is built from 12 residues. Germline loops: CDR1 LGHNA, CDR2 YNFKEQ. Here the CDR3 reads CASSQDLGGLFF. The CDR3 DNA reads TGTGCCAGCAGCCAAGATTTGGGGGGGCTGTTTTTT.

The chain is built from TRBV7-2 and TRBJ2-7; TRBD1 agrees at 9 bases. V gave up 0 bases and J gave up 2 bases; unmatched junction bases: 2. CDR1 and CDR2 (germline): SGHTA, FQGNSA. The CDR3 sequence is 15 residues long. In DNA, the CDR3 is TGTGCCAGCAGCTTAGCAGACAGGGGGGCCTACGAGCAGTACTTC. It encodes CASSLADRGAYEQYF.

This clone is a singleton in its sample. The rearrangement joins TRBV30 to TRBJ2-1; D is undetermined. Germline V lookup: CDR1 GTSNPN, CDR2 SVGIG (reference sequence). CDR3 size: 11 residues. The V end lost 4 bases, the J end lost 6 bases, and 7 bases lay between the germline ends. The CDR3 spells CAWTRFNEQFF. For the CDR3, the DNA is TGTGCCTGGACCCGCTTCAATGAGCAGTTCTTC.

This chain joins TRBV7-9 and TRBJ2-3, with 9 bases fitting TRBD2. Per the germline V gene, CDR1 is SEHNR and CDR2 is FQNEAQ (reference sequence). CDR3 length: 15 residues. J lost 4 bases, V lost 4 bases, and 6 bases had no gene match. CDR3 amino acids: CASSSGLAGADTQYF. In nucleotides, the CDR3 is TGTGCCAGCAGCTCGGGACTAGCTGGAGCAGATACGCAGTATTTT.

The J gene is TRBJ1-6, the V gene TRBV27; D perhaps matches TRBD1 (6 bases). Germline assignment: CDR1 MNHEY and CDR2 SMNVEV (reference sequence). Trimming left V 6 bases short and J 6 bases short, with 12 bases between. This CDR3 is 14 amino acids long. The CDR3: CASRQGNLNSPLHF. The CDR3 DNA sequence: TGTGCCAGCAGACAGGGTAATCTTAATTCACCCCTCCACTTT.

The chain uses TRBV7-9 and TRBJ1-2, with D possibly being TRBD1 (5 bases). Trimming cost V 5 bases and J 5 bases, with 12 bases left between them. Germline CDR1 and CDR2: SEHNR and FQNEAQ (reference sequence). The CDR3 has 13 residues. The CDR3, as DNA: TGTGCCAGCAGCCTTCGGGGGAATTATGGCTACACCTTC. Protein product: CASSLRGNYGYTF.

The chain uses TRBV19 and TRBJ2-1; D remains unclear. This CDR3 contains 13 residues. V lost 2 bases and J lost 5, with 7 bases in between. Germline V gene data show CDR1 as LNHDA and CDR2 as SQIVND (reference sequence). The CDR3 nucleotides are TGTGCCAGTAGTATAAACAGAGACAATGAGCAGTTCTTC. Amino acids: CASSINRDNEQFF.

This clone was seen once. The CDR3 region is CASSMGLAGNEQFF. CDR3 sequence (DNA): TGTGCCAGCAGCATGGGACTAGCGGGGAATGAGCAGTTCTTC. The genes are TRBV11-2 and TRBJ2-1; TRBD2 matches 13 bases. Per the germline V gene, CDR1 is SGHAT and CDR2 is FQNNGV. The CDR3 has 14 amino acids. V shed 5 bases, J shed 7 bases, and the junction held 2 bases outside the gene matches. Filled out from reference TRBV11-2 and TRBJ2-1, the complete variable domain reads EAGVAQSPRYKIIEKRQSVAFWCNPISGHATLYWYQQILGQGPKLLIQFQNNGVVDDSQLPKDRFSAERLKGVDSTLKIQPAKLEDSAVYLCASSMGLAGNEQFFGPGTRLTVL.

This clone has just a few counts. The rearrangement uses TRBV7-2 and TRBJ2-5; D may be TRBD1 (5 bases). Germline CDR1 SGHTA, CDR2 FQGNSA. The V end lost 2 bases, the J end lost 4 bases, and 14 bases lay between the germline ends. CDR3 length: 15 residues. This chain's CDR3 is CASSLRSARVETQYF. CDR3 sequence (DNA): TGTGCCAGCAGCTTAAGGTCGGCCAGGGTAGAGACCCAGTACTTC.

This clone was recorded once. The rearrangement uses TRBV2 and TRBJ1-5, with D tentatively TRBD1 (6 bases). The CDR3 runs 14 residues. V lost 6 bases to trimming and J lost 6 bases, with 15 bases between them. CDR1 SNHLY and CDR2 FYNNEI come from the germline V gene. CDR3 bases: TGTGCCAGCAGCGGGATCACAGGGTTTCAGCCCCAGCATTTT. Protein: CASSGITGFQPQHF.

J is TRBJ2-1 and V is TRBV29-1, with 14 nucleotides matching TRBD2. The CDR3 loop spans 14 amino acids. The V segment lost 6 bases and the J segment 6 bases; nucleotides outside the gene matches: 4. Germline values: CDR1 SQVTM, CDR2 ANQGSEA. The CDR3 loop is CSVPGTSGGNEQFF. The CDR3, as DNA: TGCAGCGTACCCGGGACTAGCGGGGGCAATGAGCAGTTCTTC.

Concerning this clone: This sample also contains other DNA sequences that code for the same CDR3. V usage is TRBV11-2 and J usage is TRBJ2-2; weak D call: TRBD1 (6 bases). The CDR3 spans 15 residues. The germline V gene encodes CDR1 SGHAT and CDR2 FQNNGV. V dropped 1 base and J dropped 1 base, with 7 bases sitting between them. The DNA of the CDR3 is TGTGCCAGCAGCTTAGGGACAGTGAACACCGGGGAGCTGTTTTTT. Its protein is CASSLGTVNTGELFF.

This clone appeared a single time. The chain couples TRBV20-1 to TRBJ2-7; D remains ambiguous. Germline CDR1 reads DFQATT; CDR2 reads SNEGSKA (reference sequence). This CDR3 is 11 amino acids long. The V end was cut by 3 bases, the J end by 1 base, with 4 bases between. The CDR3 DNA reads TGCAGTGCTAGGGGTTCCTACGAGCAGTACTTC. Its translation is CSARGSYEQYF.

The chain recombines TRBV27 with TRBJ2-1; TRBD1 matches 9 bases. CDR3 length: 12 amino acids. The V and J ends lost 8 bases and 7 bases, in that order; junction bases with no gene match: 3. Germline CDR1 and CDR2: MNHEY and SMNVEV (reference sequence). CDR3 DNA: TGTGCCAGCCGGGACAGGGTAAATGAGCAGTTCTTC. Amino acid sequence: CASRDRVNEQFF.

The J gene is TRBJ2-1, the V gene TRBV18; unclear D gene. Germline V gene lookup returns CDR1 KGHSH and CDR2 LQKENI. The CDR3 is 15 residues long. Trimming cost V 3 bases and J 1 base, with 10 bases left between them. DNA for the CDR3: TGTGCCAGCTCACCGGGGATGAATTCCTACAATGAGCAGTTCTTC. It encodes CASSPGMNSYNEQFF.

J is TRBJ1-1 and V is TRBV7-2, with D possibly TRBD1 on 6 matching bases. The germline CDR1 and CDR2 sequences are SGHTA and FQGNSA. V shed 5 bases and J shed 4 bases, with 14 bases lying between them. The CDR3 covers 14 residues. The CDR3 protein is CASSPQGRRTEAFF. CDR3 nucleotides: TGTGCCAGCAGCCCCCAGGGGAGGCGCACTGAAGCTTTCTTT.

This sequence joins TRBV7-2 and TRBJ2-6; 9 nucleotides match TRBD1. The junction had 8 bases not matched to a gene; V was cut back by 7 bases and J by 1 base. The CDR3 sequence is 17 residues long. Germline lookup yields CDR1 SGHTA and CDR2 FQGNSA. This chain's CDR3 is CASIPGTGSSGANVLTF. The DNA for the CDR3 is TGTGCCAGCATCCCCGGGACAGGGAGTTCTGGGGCCAACGTCCTGACTTTC.

The chain joins TRBV10-3 to TRBJ2-5; 7 positions agree with TRBD1. With V trimmed by 6 bases and J by 1 base, 2 bases remained unmatched. The CDR3 runs to 13 residues. The germline V gene has CDR1 ENHRY and CDR2 SYGVKD. The CDR3 sequence is CAIRGTAQETQYF. The CDR3 DNA reads as TGTGCCATCAGGGGGACAGCCCAAGAGACCCAGTACTTC.

The chain joins TRBV11-2 to TRBJ1-6; TRBD1 matches 8 bases. The CDR3 is 15 residues long. V dropped 1 base and J dropped 11; count of bases not matched to a gene: 7. The germline V gene has CDR1 SGHAT and CDR2 FQNNGV. Here the CDR3 reads CASSLVGQQGAPLHF. The DNA of the CDR3 is TGTGCCAGCAGCTTAGTGGGTCAACAGGGGGCACCCCTCCACTTT.

In DNA, the CDR3 is TGTGCCAGCAGCAAAGATCTCGGTTGGGAGACCCAGTACTTC. It codes for CASSKDLGWETQYF. The V and J genes are TRBV9 and TRBJ2-5; D ambiguous. The germline CDR1 and CDR2 sequences are SGDLS and YYNGEE. The length of the CDR3 is 14 residues. Trimming left V 4 bases short and J 5 bases short, with 15 bases between.

The CDR3: CASSPLVSSGGGEQYF. Here the CDR3 DNA reads TGTGCCAGCTCGCCTCTCGTTTCCAGCGGGGGAGGTGAGCAGTACTTC. The genes are TRBV18 and TRBJ2-7, with 8 bases aligning to TRBD2. With V trimmed by 6 bases and J by 7 bases, 17 bases remained unmatched. There are 16 residues in the CDR3. The germline CDR1 and CDR2 sequences are KGHSH and LQKENI.

The chain has TRBV30 and TRBJ1-2; D is ambiguous. The germline gives CDR1 GTSNPN, CDR2 SVGIG (reference sequence). Trimming stripped 5 bases from V and 4 bases from J, with 14 bases between. The CDR3 is made up of 13 amino acids. As DNA, the CDR3 is TGTGCCTGGTCCGTTGGGTCCGGCTATGGCTACACCTTC. The encoded protein is CAWSVGSGYGYTF.

The rearrangement uses TRBV28 and TRBJ1-2; a weak D match, TRBD1 (5 bases). The length of the CDR3 is 12 residues. Germline V CDR1 and CDR2: MDHEN, SYDVKM. V gave up 8 bases and J gave up 7 bases, with 14 bases separating them. CDR3 bases: TGTGCCAGCCGAAGGAGGACATCTGGCTACACCTTC. The encoded protein is CASRRRTSGYTF.

This clone was seen a single time. The CDR3 DNA reads TGTGCCAGCATCCCGCCTCGGACAGGGGGGGATGGCTACACCTTC. Its protein product is CASIPPRTGGDGYTF. The V and J genes are TRBV7-2 and TRBJ1-2, with 10 nucleotides matching TRBD1. The CDR3 totals 15 residues. Germline V gives CDR1 SGHTA, CDR2 FQGNSA. With 7 bases clipped from V and 6 bases from J, the junction kept 11 bases outside the gene matches.

The chain links TRBV19 to TRBJ1-5; TRBD1 matches at 7 bases. Unmatched junction bases numbered 10, after V lost 0 bases and J lost 11 bases. Germline CDR1 and CDR2: LNHDA and SQIVND (reference sequence). The CDR3 is made up of 15 amino acids. CDR3 in DNA: TGTGCCAGTAGTATAGACCTAACAGGGGTTATGTCCCAGCATTTT. Translated, it gives CASSIDLTGVMSQHF.

The chain recombines TRBV7-9 with TRBJ2-5; D is ambiguous. CDR3 length: 15 amino acids. From germline, CDR1 is SEHNR and CDR2 FQNEAQ (reference sequence). Trimming stripped 5 bases from V and 2 bases from J, with 15 bases between. The CDR3 reads CASSPGEASQETQYF. DNA of the CDR3: TGTGCCAGCAGCCCCGGAGAGGCATCGCAAGAGACCCAGTACTTC.

The J gene is TRBJ2-3, the V gene TRBV10-3; TRBD2 matches 8 bases. With 2 bases clipped from V and 0 bases from J, the junction kept 4 bases outside the gene matches. The CDR3 is 16 amino acids. Germline lookup yields CDR1 ENHRY and CDR2 SYGVKD. This CDR3 reads CAISEKRGPSTDTQYF. Here the CDR3 DNA reads TGTGCCATCAGTGAGAAGCGGGGGCCTAGCACAGATACGCAGTATTTT.

The V call is TRBV1, the J call TRBJ2-7; TRBD1 was called by the table and not checked on the DNA. TRBV1 is tagged as a pseudogene. This CDR3 spans 16 amino acids. CDR3 residues: CTSSQDREHSTYEQYF. For the CDR3, the DNA is TGCACCAGCAGCCAAGATCGAGAACACAGTACCTACGAGCAGTACTTC.